The clone carrying this T cell receptor (beta chain) was detected only a few times. Its antigen remains unknown. This sample is part of a study of cytomegalovirus exposure and HLA in healthy donors. Broader study findings: A few of the chains that were CMV-associated were confirmed in vitro to be specific for CMV antigens. First-cohort TCR clusters tended to co-occur in the approximately 110 validation repertoires, a later analysis found.

Assay: immunoSEQ multiplex PCR; the TCRdb copy retains only in-frame clones and omits some. Altogether about 88,000 clones are present, more than 70% being singletons, with the ten largest covering around 10%. The 120-subject validation cohort, separate from the 666-subject first cohort, included the donors. The clonotype originates from a woman aged 18-29 years in good health and CMV-seropositive. Sequencing was performed on PBMCs.

The CDR3 loop is CASRPQGSSYEQYF. The CDR3 DNA follows: TGCGCCAGCAGGCCGCAGGGGTCTTCCTACGAGCAGTACTTC. V and J are TRBV5-1 and TRBJ2-7, with D maybe TRBD1 (6 bases). The CDR3 runs to 14 residues. Trimming pared 5 bases from V and 1 base from J, leaving 13 bases between. The germline gives CDR1 SGHRS, CDR2 YFSETQ.